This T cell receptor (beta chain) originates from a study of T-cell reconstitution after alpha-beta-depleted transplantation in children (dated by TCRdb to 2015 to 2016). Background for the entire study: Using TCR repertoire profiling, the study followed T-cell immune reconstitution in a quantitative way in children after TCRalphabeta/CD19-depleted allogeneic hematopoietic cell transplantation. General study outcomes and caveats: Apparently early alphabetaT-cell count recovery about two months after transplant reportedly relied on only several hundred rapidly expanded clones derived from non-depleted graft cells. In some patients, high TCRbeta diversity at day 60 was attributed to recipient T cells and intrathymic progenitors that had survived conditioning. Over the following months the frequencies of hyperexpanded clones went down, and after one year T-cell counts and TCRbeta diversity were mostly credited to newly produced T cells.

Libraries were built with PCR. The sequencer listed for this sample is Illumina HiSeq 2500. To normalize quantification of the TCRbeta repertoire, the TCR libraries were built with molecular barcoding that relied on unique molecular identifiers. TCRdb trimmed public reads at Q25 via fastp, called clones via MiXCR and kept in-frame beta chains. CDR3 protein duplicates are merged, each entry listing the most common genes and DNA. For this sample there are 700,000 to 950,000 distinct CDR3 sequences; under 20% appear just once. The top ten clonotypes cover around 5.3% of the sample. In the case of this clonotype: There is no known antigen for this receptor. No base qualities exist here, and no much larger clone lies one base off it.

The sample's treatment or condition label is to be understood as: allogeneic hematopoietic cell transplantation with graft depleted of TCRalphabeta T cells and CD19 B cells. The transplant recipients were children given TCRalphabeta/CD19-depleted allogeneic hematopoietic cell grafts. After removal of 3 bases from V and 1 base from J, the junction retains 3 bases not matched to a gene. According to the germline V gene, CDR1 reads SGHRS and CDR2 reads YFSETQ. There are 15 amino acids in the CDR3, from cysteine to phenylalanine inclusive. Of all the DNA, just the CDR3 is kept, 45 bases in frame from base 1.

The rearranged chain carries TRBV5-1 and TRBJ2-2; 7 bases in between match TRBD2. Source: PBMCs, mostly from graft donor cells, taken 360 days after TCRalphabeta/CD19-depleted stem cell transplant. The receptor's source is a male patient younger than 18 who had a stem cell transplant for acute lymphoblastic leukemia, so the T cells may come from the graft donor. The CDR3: CASSWLAVNTGELFF. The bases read TGCGCCAGCAGCTGGCTAGCGGTGAACACCGGGGAGCTGTTTTTT.